These 27 T cell receptor beta chains share one sample of origin, sequenced in a study of Tregs in tolerant kidney transplant recipients. Sequenced by immunoSEQ multiplex PCR; TCRdb stores in-frame clones only, minus some. The sample carries approximately 16,000 clones, roughly 78% recorded once. Sequenced here: Tregs from blood, sampled before the transplant. The receptors shown here come from a human donor who received a combined kidney and bone marrow transplant.

The chain links TRBV5-1 to TRBJ2-2; 12 nucleotides agree with TRBD1. J was trimmed by 7 bases and V by 0 bases; bases with no gene match: 4. Germline CDR1 reads SGHRS; CDR2 reads YFSETQ. The CDR3 is 16 amino acids. CDR3 protein: CASSLGDRGRGGELFF. For the CDR3, the DNA is TGCGCCAGCAGCTTGGGGGACAGGGGGCGCGGCGGGGAGCTGTTTTTT. The complete variable domain, with remaining parts taken from reference TRBV5-1 and TRBJ2-2, reads KAGVTQTPRYLIKTRGQQVTLSCSPISGHRSVSWYQQTPGQGLQFLFEYFSETQRNKGNFPGRFSGRQFSNSRSEMNVSTLELGDSALYLCASSLGDRGRGGELFFGEGSRLTVL.

The V call is TRBV7-6, the J call TRBJ2-7; D might be TRBD1 (5 bases). This CDR3 comprises 13 residues. Germline CDR1 reads SGHVS; CDR2 reads FNYEAQ. V lost 4 bases to trimming and J lost 7 bases, with 14 bases between them. Here the CDR3 DNA reads TGTGCCAGCAGCTCCGGACAACTCGGGGAGCAGTACTTC. Its protein is CASSSGQLGEQYF. Drawing the rest from reference TRBV7-6 and TRBJ2-7, the complete variable domain is GAGVSQSPRYKVTKRGQDVALRCDPISGHVSLYWYRQALGQGPEFLTYFNYEAQQDKSGLPNDRFSAERPEGSISTLTIQRTEQRDSAMYRCASSSGQLGEQYFGPGTRLTVT.

The rearrangement joins TRBV18 to TRBJ2-2; D is perhaps TRBD2 (6 bases). The CDR3 sequence is 16 residues long. Trimming left V 0 bases short and J 2 bases short, with 10 bases between. CDR1 and CDR2 from the germline V gene are KGHSH and LQKENI. CDR3 bases: TGTGCCAGCTCACCACCGAAGGGACTCAACACCGGGGAGCTGTTTTTT. Encoded protein: CASSPPKGLNTGELFF.

This chain connects TRBV5-1 to TRBJ2-5; 13 bases agree with TRBD2. This CDR3 is 15 amino acids long. Germline assignment: CDR1 SGHRS and CDR2 YFSETQ. V was pared by 2 bases and J by 5 bases, with 3 bases of the junction left unmatched. DNA of the CDR3: TGCGCCAGCAGCTTAACTAGCGGGAGGGCGGAGACCCAGTACTTC. It translates to CASSLTSGRAETQYF.

The chain uses TRBV29-1 and TRBJ2-1; no firm D call. The CDR3 has 11 amino acids. The germline V and J ends were trimmed by 4 bases and 3 bases, with 4 bases remaining between them. The germline V gene encodes CDR1 SQVTM and CDR2 ANQGSEA. DNA of the CDR3: TGCAGCGTTGTTCTCTACAATGAGCAGTTCTTC. Amino acid sequence: CSVVLYNEQFF.

The chain links TRBV7-9 to TRBJ2-6, with TRBD2 as a possible D gene (6 bases). V shed 6 bases and J shed 0 bases, with 15 bases lying between them. Looked up from germline, CDR1 is SEHNR and CDR2 is FQNEAQ (reference sequence). The CDR3 is made up of 17 amino acids. The CDR3 protein is CASSFIGGISGANVLTF. CDR3 bases: TGTGCCAGCAGTTTCATTGGGGGGATCTCTGGGGCCAACGTCCTGACTTTC.

The chain recombines TRBV5-1 with TRBJ2-1; D call uncertain. V lost 2 bases and J 9 bases, leaving 9 bases between the germline ends. Per germline, CDR1 SGHRS and CDR2 YFSETQ. The CDR3 is 12 amino acids. CDR3 sequence reads: CASSFSIGEQFF. CDR3 bases: TGCGCCAGCAGCTTCAGTATTGGTGAGCAGTTCTTC.

The chain uses TRBV28 and TRBJ2-7; TRBD1 aligns across 7 bases. CDR3 length equals 16 residues. Germline V gene sequence: CDR1 MDHEN, CDR2 SYDVKM. V trimming: 5 bases; J trimming: 3 bases; junction bases outside the gene matches: 13. CDR3 DNA sequence: TGTGCCAGCAGTGCACCTATTCCGGGACAGTTCTACGAGCAGTACTTC. Encoded protein: CASSAPIPGQFYEQYF.

Concerning this clone: Germline is not matched at one junction end, which may reflect a read error. The rearrangement joins TRBV6-1 to TRBJ1-2; TRBD1 matches 7 bases. There are 10 residues in the CDR3. Germline loops: CDR1 MNHNS, CDR2 SASEGT. The CDR3 spells CASSDWGTAF. The CDR3 DNA is TGTGCCAGCAGTGATTGGGGGACAGCCTTC.

The chain has TRBV30 and TRBJ2-7; TRBD2 matches 8 bases. The CDR3 length is 12 residues. CDR1 GTSNPN and CDR2 SVGIG come from the germline V gene (reference sequence). The CDR3 reads CASHIRGGEQYF. The CDR3 DNA reads TGTGCTTCCCACATCCGGGGGGGTGAGCAGTACTTC.

The rearrangement joins TRBV5-5 to TRBJ2-4; 9 bases match TRBD2. This CDR3 comprises 18 residues. V dropped 2 bases and J dropped 8; count of bases not matched to a gene: 17. Germline V gene sequence: CDR1 SGHKS, CDR2 YYEKEE (reference sequence). In DNA, the CDR3 is TGTGCCAGCAGCTTTAAAGTCGCGCCTAGCGGGGTGGGGGACATTCAGTACTTC. This sequence encodes CASSFKVAPSGVGDIQYF. The variable domain in full, with the rest retrieved from reference TRBV5-5 and TRBJ2-4, is DAGVTQSPTHLIKTRGQQVTLRCSPISGHKSVSWYQQVLGQGPQFIFQYYEKEERGRGNFPDRFSARQFPNYSSELNVNALLLGDSALYLCASSFKVAPSGVGDIQYFGAGTRLSVL.

The rearrangement uses TRBV5-6 and TRBJ2-7; 9 nucleotides line up with TRBD1. Losses at the gene ends were 7 bases for V and 4 bases for J; bases not matched to a gene: 6. This CDR3 has 13 amino acids. The germline CDR1 and CDR2 sequences are SGHDT and YYEEEE. The CDR3 here is CASAWGQGYEQYF. The CDR3 DNA follows: TGTGCCAGCGCCTGGGGACAGGGTTACGAGCAGTACTTC.

This clone was seen only a few times. The chain joins TRBV4-2 to TRBJ1-6; no clear D. CDR3 length: 15 amino acids. Germline CDR1 is LGHNA and CDR2 is YNFKEQ. The V end lost 4 bases, the J end lost 7 bases, and 14 bases lay between the germline ends. CDR3 in amino acids: CASSRRQDGNSPLHF. The CDR3 bases are TGTGCCAGCAGCCGGCGACAAGACGGCAATTCACCCCTCCACTTT.

The rearrangement links TRBV5-1 to TRBJ1-2, with TRBD1 matching 7 bases. From germline, CDR1 is SGHRS and CDR2 YFSETQ. The ends lost 3 bases at V and 2 bases at J; junction bases unmatched: 4. The CDR3 sequence is 14 residues long. The CDR3 coding sequence is TGCGCCAGCAGCTCACGACAGGGCAACTATGGCTACACCTTC. Residues: CASSSRQGNYGYTF. Based on the CDR3 plus reference TRBV5-1 and TRBJ1-2, the full variable domain is KAGVTQTPRYLIKTRGQQVTLSCSPISGHRSVSWYQQTPGQGLQFLFEYFSETQRNKGNFPGRFSGRQFSNSRSEMNVSTLELGDSALYLCASSSRQGNYGYTFGSGTRLTVV.

This chain joins TRBV5-1 and TRBJ2-2; 8 bases are a match to TRBD1. From germline, CDR1 is SGHRS and CDR2 YFSETQ. The CDR3 totals 15 residues. Losses at the gene ends were 4 bases for V and 3 bases for J; bases not matched to a gene: 5. CDR3 coding DNA: TGCGCCAGCAGCGTGGGACAGGTTTACACCGGGGAGCTGTTTTTT. Residues: CASSVGQVYTGELFF.

The rearrangement links TRBV5-4 to TRBJ2-2; D not certain. The germline V gene encodes CDR1 SGHNT and CDR2 YYREEE (reference sequence). The germline V and J ends were trimmed by 5 bases and 0 bases, with 5 bases remaining between them. CDR3 length: 13 residues. CDR3 sequence: CASRAPNTGELFF. The CDR3 nucleotides are TGTGCCAGCAGAGCCCCGAACACCGGGGAGCTGTTTTTT.

This CDR3 is CSVAGQPHTEAFF. CDR3 DNA sequence: TGCAGCGTTGCGGGACAGCCGCACACTGAAGCTTTCTTT. The rearrangement links TRBV29-1 to TRBJ1-1; 7 bases map to TRBD1. This CDR3 has 13 residues. J gave up 3 bases and V 4 bases, and 5 bases lay outside the gene matches. The germline V gene encodes CDR1 SQVTM and CDR2 ANQGSEA.

This chain connects TRBV2 to TRBJ2-1; TRBD2 matches 11 bases. This CDR3 comprises 16 residues. Trimming at V came to 5 bases and at J to 2 bases, leaving 5 bases not matched to a gene. Germline-derived CDR1 and CDR2 are SNHLY and FYNNEI. CDR3 sequence (DNA): TGTGCCAGCAGTCGGCCACTAGCGGGGGCCTACAATGAGCAGTTCTTC. It codes for CASSRPLAGAYNEQFF.

V gene TRBV9 combines with J gene TRBJ2-1; TRBD2 aligns across 13 bases. This CDR3 has 17 amino acids. The germline CDR1 and CDR2 sequences are SGDLS and YYNGEE. With V trimmed by 1 base and J by 7 bases, 8 bases remained unmatched. CDR3 amino acids: CASSVRGGLAGQNEQFF. Here the CDR3 DNA reads TGTGCCAGCAGCGTAAGGGGGGGACTAGCGGGACAAAATGAGCAGTTCTTC.

The V call is TRBV5-1, the J call TRBJ1-4, with TRBD1 as a possible D gene (5 bases). This CDR3 has 13 residues. Looked up from germline, CDR1 is SGHRS and CDR2 is YFSETQ. Trimming removed 4 bases from V and 5 bases from J, with 9 bases in between. CDR3 in amino acids: CASSTRQNEKLFF. In DNA, the CDR3 is TGCGCCAGCAGCACCCGACAGAATGAAAAACTGTTTTTT. The full variable domain, completed using reference TRBV5-1 and TRBJ1-4, is KAGVTQTPRYLIKTRGQQVTLSCSPISGHRSVSWYQQTPGQGLQFLFEYFSETQRNKGNFPGRFSGRQFSNSRSEMNVSTLELGDSALYLCASSTRQNEKLFFGSGTQLSVL.

The chain couples TRBV25-1 to TRBJ2-7; 12 bases are a match to TRBD2. V dropped 5 bases and J dropped 6; count of bases not matched to a gene: 8. The CDR3 has 15 amino acids. Germline V gene data show CDR1 as MGHDK and CDR2 as SYGVNS. The CDR3 here is CASSSQTSGSSEQYF. The CDR3, as DNA: TGTGCCAGCAGTTCACAGACTAGCGGGAGTAGCGAGCAGTACTTC.

This chain uses TRBV14 with TRBJ2-3; weak D call: TRBD1 (6 bases). Germline CDR1 reads SGHDN; CDR2 reads FVKESK. This CDR3 comprises 18 residues. The ends were cut back, 0 bases at V and 0 bases at J, with 16 bases in the middle. CDR3 sequence reads: CASSQDRARQVSTDTQYF. The CDR3 region has the DNA TGTGCCAGCAGCCAAGATCGCGCACGACAGGTAAGCACAGATACGCAGTATTTT.

V gene TRBV5-1 combines with J gene TRBJ2-2, with a weak D call TRBD2 (6 bases). The length of the CDR3 is 17 residues. V lost 0 bases, J lost 4 bases, and 16 bases lay in between. Germline V gene sequence: CDR1 SGHRS, CDR2 YFSETQ. The CDR3: CASSLVQVSGSTGELFF. The DNA of the CDR3 is TGCGCCAGCAGCTTGGTACAAGTTAGCGGATCCACCGGGGAGCTGTTTTTT.

This clone turned up a few times. The genes are TRBV18 and TRBJ2-7; a possible D gene is TRBD2 (7 bases). Trimming took 5 bases from V and 6 from J, leaving 14 bases between them. This CDR3 is built from 13 residues. Germline V gene sequence: CDR1 KGHSH, CDR2 LQKENI. CDR3 DNA sequence: TGTGCCAGCTCAGCAACCGGGGGGCGCGAGCAGTACTTC. It yields the protein CASSATGGREQYF. The full variable domain, in which reference TRBV18 and TRBJ2-7 provide the parts outside the CDR3, is NAGVMQNPRHLVRRRGQEARLRCSPMKGHSHVYWYRQLPEEGLKFMVYLQKENIIDESGMPKERFSAEFPKEGPSILRIQQVVRGDSAAYFCASSATGGREQYFGPGTRLTVT.

This clone has just one count. The chain links TRBV10-3 to TRBJ2-3; 12 bases line up with TRBD1. CDR1 is ENHRY and CDR2 is SYGVKD in the germline V gene. Trimming at V came to 4 bases and at J to 2 bases, leaving 13 bases not matched to a gene. CDR3 size: 19 residues. The CDR3 nucleotides read TGTGCCATCAGTGCCTCTCCGGGACAGGGGGCGCCGAACACAGATACGCAGTATTTT. This sequence encodes CAISASPGQGAPNTDTQYF.

This clone has just one count. V gene TRBV5-8 combines with J gene TRBJ2-5; TRBD1 might be the D (6 bases). The CDR3 has 14 residues. Trimming left V 4 bases short and J 3 bases short, with 13 bases between. In germline, CDR1 is SGHTS, CDR2 YDEGEE. The CDR3 nucleotides read TGTGCCAGCAGCCGGAAACAGGGAGAAGAGACCCAGTACTTC. Amino acid sequence: CASSRKQGEETQYF.

V and J are TRBV4-3 and TRBJ2-1, with D possibly matching TRBD1 (5 bases). Germline V gene lookup returns CDR1 LGHNA and CDR2 YSLEER. V lost 3 bases and J 4 bases, leaving 10 bases between the germline ends. The CDR3 covers 14 residues. The DNA for the CDR3 is TGCGCCAGCAGCCACAGGGTTGGGTACAATGAGCAGTTCTTC. Protein sequence: CASSHRVGYNEQFF.